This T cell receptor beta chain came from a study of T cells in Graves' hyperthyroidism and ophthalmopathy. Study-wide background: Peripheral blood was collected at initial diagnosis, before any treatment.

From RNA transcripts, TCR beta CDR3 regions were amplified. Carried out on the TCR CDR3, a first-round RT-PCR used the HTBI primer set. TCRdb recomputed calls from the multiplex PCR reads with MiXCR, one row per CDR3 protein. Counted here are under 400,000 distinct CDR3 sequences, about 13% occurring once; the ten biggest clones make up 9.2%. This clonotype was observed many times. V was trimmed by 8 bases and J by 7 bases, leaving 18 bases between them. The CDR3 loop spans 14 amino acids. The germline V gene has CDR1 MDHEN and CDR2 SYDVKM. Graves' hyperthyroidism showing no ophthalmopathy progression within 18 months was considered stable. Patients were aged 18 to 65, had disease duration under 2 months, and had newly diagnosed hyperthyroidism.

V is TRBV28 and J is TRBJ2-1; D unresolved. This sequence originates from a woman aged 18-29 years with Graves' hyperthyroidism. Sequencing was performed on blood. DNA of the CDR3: TGTGCCAGCGAAGGTCCAGTTCCTATGAATGAGCAGTTCTTC. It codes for CASEGPVPMNEQFF.